Each of the 2 T cell receptor beta chains below was sequenced from the same sample in a study of shared clonotypes between healthy human individuals. Some clones are missing from TCRdb's copy, which holds only in-frame ones; the method was immunoSEQ multiplex PCR. The sample has about 1 million clones; more than 65% are singletons. The material sequenced was memory CD4+ T cells sorted from blood. Described subset: CD45RA-negative fraction. These receptors were taken from a man between 18 and 35 years old in good health.

This clone was detected only once. The chain has TRBV7-9 and TRBJ2-3, with TRBD1 matching 7 bases. This CDR3 is built from 15 residues. Germline CDR1 SEHNR, CDR2 FQNEAQ (reference sequence). V lost 1 base, J lost 2 bases, and 3 bases stayed unmatched. CDR3 amino acids: CASSLGTGNTDTQYF. The CDR3 DNA reads as TGTGCCAGCAGCTTAGGGACAGGAAACACAGATACGCAGTATTTT.

This clone was recorded many times. The chain employs TRBV28 and TRBJ2-1, with unresolved D. The CDR3 has 14 amino acids. The V and J ends lost 7 bases and 9 bases respectively, with 19 bases between them. Germline V gene lookup returns CDR1 MDHEN and CDR2 SYDVKM. The CDR3 nucleotides read TGTGCCAGCACGACTTTTTCCCTGGAGAGTGAGCAGTTCTTC. Protein sequence: CASTTFSLESEQFF. Based on the CDR3 plus reference TRBV28 and TRBJ2-1, the full variable domain is DVKVTQSSRYLVKRTGEKVFLECVQDMDHENMFWYRQDPGLGLRLIYFSYDVKMKEKGDIPEGYSVSREKKERFSLILESASTNQTSMYLCASTTFSLESEQFFGPGTRLTVL.